Presented here are 32 T cell receptor beta chains from one specimen sequenced in a study of blood T cell repertoires in COVID-19. Here immunoSEQ multiplex PCR was the method, and the copy in TCRdb shows in-frame clones only, minus some. The sample consists of some 670,000 clones, about nine tenths of them appearing once. Sample: peripheral blood. The receptors derive from a woman in her late teens or twenties with acute or convalescent COVID-19.

The chain is built from TRBV2 and TRBJ1-5, with D tentatively TRBD1 (6 bases). V shed 8 bases and J shed 3 bases, with 17 bases lying between them. The CDR3 sequence is 15 residues long. CDR1 SNHLY and CDR2 FYNNEI come from the germline V gene. The CDR3 reads CASLRDTNNNQPQHF. In nucleotides, the CDR3 is TGTGCCAGCCTCCGGGACACCAATAACAATCAGCCCCAGCATTTT.

The rearrangement links TRBV19 to TRBJ1-2; D gene uncertain. The CDR3 is made up of 10 amino acids. Germline-derived CDR1 and CDR2 are LNHDA and SQIVND (reference sequence). The V and J ends lost 7 bases and 4 bases respectively, with 4 bases between them. CDR3 loop: CASNSYGYTF. The CDR3, as DNA: TGTGCCAGTAATAGCTATGGCTACACCTTC.

V usage is TRBV6-2 or TRBV6-3 and J usage is TRBJ1-1; 7 bases match TRBD1. Germline lookup yields CDR1 MNHEY and CDR2 SVGEGT. The V segment lost 4 bases and the J segment 0 bases; nucleotides outside the gene matches: 5. CDR3 length equals 15 residues. CDR3 nucleotide sequence: TGTGCCAGCAGTTCAGGGGGAGCGTTGAACACTGAAGCTTTCTTT. This codes for CASSSGGALNTEAFF.

The V and J genes are TRBV13 and TRBJ2-7; 7 bases map to TRBD1. In germline, CDR1 is PRHDT, CDR2 FYEKMQ (reference sequence). V lost 6 bases to trimming and J lost 2 bases; unmatched junction nucleotides: 7. The CDR3 length is 14 residues. The CDR3 loop is CASSLDRMAYEQYF. The CDR3 nucleotides are TGTGCCAGCAGTTTGGACAGGATGGCCTACGAGCAGTACTTC.

V usage is TRBV14 and J usage is TRBJ2-1, with 13 bases that match TRBD2. V lost 3 bases and J lost 8; bases outside the gene matches: 4. Germline V lookup: CDR1 SGHDN, CDR2 FVKESK. This CDR3 is 15 amino acids long. Here the CDR3 reads CASSHTSGGADEQFF. DNA of the CDR3: TGTGCCAGCAGCCACACTAGCGGGGGGGCCGATGAGCAGTTCTTC.

This chain connects TRBV11-2 to TRBJ1-3, with 10 bases that match TRBD1. The CDR3 is made up of 17 amino acids. Germline V gives CDR1 SGHAT, CDR2 FQNNGV. V lost 6 bases and J lost 0; bases outside the gene matches: 8. CDR3 residues: CASSRRDRGPSGNTIYF. CDR3 coding DNA: TGTGCCAGCAGTCGCCGGGACAGGGGCCCCTCTGGAAACACCATATATTTT.

The genes are TRBV6-2 or TRBV6-3 and TRBJ1-2; no clear D. From germline, CDR1 is MNHEY and CDR2 SVGEGT. The CDR3 spans 15 residues. Trimming stripped 5 bases from V and 2 bases from J, with 15 bases between. In DNA form, the CDR3 reads TGTGCCAGCAGTCCCCAAGAGGGCAGAAACTATGGCTACACCTTC. Protein product: CASSPQEGRNYGYTF.

This clone occurred once. The chain carries TRBV5-4 and TRBJ2-3, with D uncertain. The CDR3 covers 13 residues. V lost 3 bases to trimming and J lost 3 bases, with 8 bases between them. Germline V gene sequence: CDR1 SGHNT, CDR2 YYREEE (reference sequence). Here the CDR3 reads CASSYIATDTQYF. CDR3 coding DNA: TGTGCCAGCAGCTACATAGCAACAGATACGCAGTATTTT.

The J gene is TRBJ1-6, the V gene TRBV6-5; unclear D gene. V lost 4 bases and J lost 5, with 9 bases in between. Germline V gene lookup returns CDR1 MNHEY and CDR2 SVGAGI. The CDR3 runs 14 residues. The CDR3 DNA reads as TGTGCCAGCAGTTGGGCGCATAATAATTCACCCCTCCACTTT. It translates to CASSWAHNNSPLHF.

V usage is TRBV2 and J usage is TRBJ1-2; TRBD1 might be the D (6 bases). With 9 bases removed from V and 4 bases from J, the gap between germline ends came to 12 bases. CDR1 and CDR2 from the germline V gene are SNHLY and FYNNEI. The CDR3 contains 12 residues. CDR3 protein: CARAQGTYGYTF. The DNA of the CDR3 is TGTGCCAGAGCACAGGGAACCTATGGCTACACCTTC.

The chain couples TRBV6-5 to TRBJ1-2, with TRBD1 matching 9 bases. Per the germline V gene, CDR1 is MNHEY and CDR2 is SVGAGI. The V and J ends lost 2 bases and 6 bases, in that order; junction bases with no gene match: 10. The CDR3 is 16 amino acids. The CDR3 loop reads CASSYAWDRENDGYTF. The CDR3 DNA reads as TGTGCCAGCAGTTACGCCTGGGACAGGGAGAACGATGGCTACACCTTC.

Here the CDR3 DNA reads TGTGCCAGCAGCCAAGGTCTTAACTATGGCTACACCTTC. Protein sequence: CASSQGLNYGYTF. The chain combines TRBV14 with TRBJ1-2; D not certain. The length of the CDR3 is 13 residues. The ends were cut back, 1 base at V and 1 base at J, with 4 bases in the middle. CDR1 SGHDN and CDR2 FVKESK come from the germline V gene.

V and J are TRBV19 and TRBJ1-2; D is perhaps TRBD1 (5 bases). This CDR3 has 13 amino acids. The germline V gene encodes CDR1 LNHDA and CDR2 SQIVND (reference sequence). V dropped 2 bases and J dropped 4 bases, with 8 bases sitting between them. The CDR3 loop reads CASSIKDIYGYTF. Written as DNA, the CDR3 is TGTGCCAGTAGTATAAAGGACATCTATGGCTACACCTTC.

The V call is TRBV7-2, the J call TRBJ2-7; TRBD2 agrees at 7 bases. CDR1 is SGHTA and CDR2 is FQGNSA in the germline V gene. With 5 bases clipped from V and 4 bases from J, the junction kept 14 bases outside the gene matches. This CDR3 spans 16 amino acids. The CDR3 sequence is CASSLPRASGSYEQYF. The DNA for the CDR3 is TGTGCCAGCAGCCTCCCGAGGGCTAGCGGTAGTTACGAGCAGTACTTC.

V usage is TRBV11-2 and J usage is TRBJ1-6; D gene unclear. This CDR3 is built from 16 residues. V shed 5 bases and J shed 7 bases, with 18 bases lying between them. Germline loops: CDR1 SGHAT, CDR2 FQNNGV. CDR3 DNA: TGTGCCAGCAGCCCCCGCGGAGGGAACACGAATTCACCCCTCCACTTT. Translated: CASSPRGGNTNSPLHF.

The gene calls are TRBV12-3 or TRBV12-4 and TRBJ1-1; a possible D gene is TRBD1 (5 bases). The V end was cut by 7 bases, the J end by 10 bases, with 16 bases between. The CDR3 covers 12 residues. The CDR3 loop is CASNFPGGVAFF. The CDR3 DNA sequence: TGTGCCAGCAACTTCCCCGGGGGGGTAGCTTTCTTT.

The CDR3 DNA follows: TGTGCCAGCAGGTCGACAGGGATGAACACTGAAGCTTTCTTT. This codes for CASRSTGMNTEAFF. J is TRBJ1-1 and V is TRBV28, with TRBD1 identical over 7 bases. The CDR3 has 14 residues. V shed 6 bases and J 0 bases; nucleotides not matched to a gene: 4. The germline V gene has CDR1 MDHEN and CDR2 SYDVKM.

The V call is TRBV9, the J call TRBJ2-1, with 9 nucleotides matching TRBD1. The V and J ends lost 4 bases and 3 bases, in that order; junction bases with no gene match: 5. This CDR3 region has 15 residues. From germline, CDR1 is SGDLS and CDR2 YYNGEE. Here the CDR3 reads CASSYGQGSYNEQFF. In DNA form, the CDR3 reads TGTGCCAGCAGCTACGGACAGGGGAGCTACAATGAGCAGTTCTTC.

The CDR3 reads CASSQGFSSGGADTYNEQFF. The CDR3 nucleotides are TGTGCCAGCAGCCAAGGTTTTAGTAGCGGGGGCGCCGATACCTACAATGAGCAGTTCTTC. The chain uses TRBV4-2 and TRBJ2-1, with TRBD2 matching 9 bases. Germline V CDR1 and CDR2: LGHNA, YNFKEQ. V lost 1 base and J lost 2; bases outside the gene matches: 15. This CDR3 is built from 20 residues.

This clone was observed once. The CDR3 spells CASSIGLAGGPETQYF. For the CDR3, the DNA is TGTGCCAGTAGTATCGGCCTAGCGGGGGGGCCAGAGACCCAGTACTTC. This rearrangement joins TRBV19 to TRBJ2-5; TRBD2 matches at 12 bases. The CDR3 has 16 residues. Losses at the gene ends were 3 bases for V and 4 bases for J; bases not matched to a gene: 6. Per the germline V gene, CDR1 is LNHDA and CDR2 is SQIVND (reference sequence).

V gene TRBV5-5 combines with J gene TRBJ1-1, with D possibly matching TRBD1 (6 bases). Germline values: CDR1 SGHKS, CDR2 YYEKEE (reference sequence). There are 16 residues in the CDR3. Trimming cost V 1 base and J 1 base, with 14 bases left between them. CDR3 bases: TGTGCCAGCAGCTTGCCTTCGACAGGATCGAACACTGAAGCTTTCTTT. Protein product: CASSLPSTGSNTEAFF.

The genes are TRBV28 and TRBJ2-1; no definite D call. V lost 6 bases, J lost 4 bases, and 13 bases lay in between. Germline CDR1 reads MDHEN; CDR2 reads SYDVKM. CDR3 length equals 14 residues. DNA of the CDR3: TGTGCCAGCAGCCCCCCATACACGTACAATGAGCAGTTCTTC. This translates into CASSPPYTYNEQFF.

The rearrangement uses TRBV25-1 and TRBJ1-1, with D maybe TRBD1 (6 bases). The CDR3 is 12 amino acids. CDR1 MGHDK and CDR2 SYGVNS come from the germline V gene. Trimming stripped 6 bases from V and 8 bases from J, with 13 bases between. CDR3: CASSIKQGEAFF. For the CDR3, the DNA is TGTGCCAGCAGCATTAAACAGGGAGAAGCTTTCTTT.

V usage is TRBV4-2 and J usage is TRBJ1-1; D unresolved. Germline V gene sequence: CDR1 LGHNA, CDR2 YNFKEQ. The CDR3 runs 13 residues. Trimming pared 1 base from V and 10 bases from J, leaving 13 bases between. CDR3 bases: TGTGCCAGCAGCCAAGGACACGAAATAGGAGCTTTCTTT. Protein sequence: CASSQGHEIGAFF.

This chain links TRBV21-1 with TRBJ1-5. TRBV21-1 is recorded as a pseudogene. This CDR3 has 18 residues. The chain's CDR3 is CASSKEARNGMSNQPQHF. The CDR3, as DNA: TGTGCCAGCAGCAAAGAGGCCAGGAACGGGATGAGCAATCAGCCCCAGCATTTT.

The chain has TRBV5-5 and TRBJ2-3; 12 bases map to TRBD2. Per the germline V gene, CDR1 is SGHKS and CDR2 is YYEKEE (reference sequence). The CDR3 length is 18 residues. V lost 0 bases to trimming and J lost 1 base; unmatched junction nucleotides: 6. The CDR3: CASSLGGLAGYRTDTQYF. CDR3 DNA: TGTGCCAGCAGCTTGGGCGGACTAGCGGGGTACCGCACAGATACGCAGTATTTT.

The chain is built from TRBV5-6 and TRBJ1-5, with TRBD1 matching over 7 bases. The germline CDR1 and CDR2 sequences are SGHDT and YYEEEE. CDR3 length equals 18 residues. V trimming: 3 bases; J trimming: 1 base; junction bases outside the gene matches: 13. As DNA, the CDR3 is TGTGCCAGCAGCTATTCACAGGGGTTTTCTGTAAGCAATCAGCCCCAGCATTTT. The encoded protein is CASSYSQGFSVSNQPQHF. Full variable domain (missing parts from reference TRBV5-6 and TRBJ1-5): DAGVTQSPTHLIKTRGQQVTLRCSPKSGHDTVSWYQQALGQGPQFIFQYYEEEERQRGNFPDRFSGHQFPNYSSELNVNALLLGDSALYLCASSYSQGFSVSNQPQHFGDGTRLSIL.

The gene calls are TRBV13 and TRBJ2-1, with 9 bases matching TRBD2. V lost 5 bases, J lost 3 bases, and 11 bases stayed unmatched. In germline, CDR1 is PRHDT, CDR2 FYEKMQ (reference sequence). The CDR3 length is 17 residues. The CDR3 reads CASSPPTTSGRYNEQFF. Here the CDR3 DNA reads TGTGCCAGCAGCCCACCGACGACTAGCGGCCGCTACAATGAGCAGTTCTTC. The full variable domain, rest sourced from reference TRBV13 and TRBJ2-1, is AAGVIQSPRHLIKEKRETATLKCYPIPRHDTVYWYQQGPGQDPQFLISFYEKMQSDKGSIPDRFSAQQFSDYHSELNMSSLELGDSALYFCASSPPTTSGRYNEQFFGPGTRLTVL.

V gene TRBV4-2 combines with J gene TRBJ2-3, with 10 nucleotides matching TRBD2. CDR1 and CDR2 from the germline V gene are LGHNA and YNFKEQ. The CDR3 covers 16 residues. Unmatched junction bases numbered 3, after V lost 0 bases and J lost 3 bases. The CDR3 coding sequence is TGTGCCAGCAGCCAAGAGAAGCGGGGGGGAACAGATACGCAGTATTTT. Translated: CASSQEKRGGTDTQYF.

V usage is TRBV2 and J usage is TRBJ2-2, with TRBD1 as a possible D gene (6 bases). The CDR3 is 17 amino acids. CDR1 is SNHLY and CDR2 is FYNNEI in the germline V gene. The germline V and J ends were trimmed by 3 bases and 0 bases, with 14 bases remaining between them. The chain's CDR3 is CASSEDRPPANTGELFF. The CDR3 DNA follows: TGTGCCAGCAGTGAGGACAGACCCCCTGCGAACACCGGGGAGCTGTTTTTT.

The V and J genes are TRBV9 and TRBJ1-5; D may be TRBD1 (5 bases). Trimming pared 2 bases from V and 10 bases from J, leaving 13 bases between. The CDR3 is made up of 13 amino acids. CDR1 is SGDLS and CDR2 is YYNGEE in the germline V gene. In DNA, the CDR3 is TGTGCCAGCAGCGTGGGTCAGGGTGTCCCCCAGCATTTT. It is translated as CASSVGQGVPQHF.

V and J are TRBV11-2 and TRBJ2-1, with 7 bases matching TRBD1. The V segment lost 1 base and the J segment 4 bases; nucleotides outside the gene matches: 13. Germline CDR1 reads SGHAT; CDR2 reads FQNNGV. CDR3 size: 18 residues. CDR3 in DNA: TGTGCCAGCAGCTTAGGAACCTACCCGGGACAGCGATACAATGAGCAGTTCTTC. It specifies CASSLGTYPGQRYNEQFF.